The T cell receptor beta chain described here comes from a study of T-cell reconstitution after alpha-beta-depleted transplantation in children. In its sample, this clonotype was seen a few times. Construction of the TCRbeta library involved unique molecular identifiers. TCRdb called the PCR reads again in MiXCR, with one record for every CDR3 protein. There are hundreds of thousands of distinct CDR3 sequences in the sample; 13% occur only once, and over 2% lies in the top ten. The clonotype was recovered from a male patient between 10 and 17 years old who had a stem cell transplant for acute myeloid leukemia, so the T cells may come from the graft donor. This sample comprised PBMCs, mostly from graft donor cells, obtained 360 days after TCRalphabeta/CD19-depleted stem cell transplant.

The CDR3 nucleotides are TGCGCCAGCAGCCAAGAAACGGGACAGGGAACGGTGGGCAATCAGCCCCAGCATTTT. As protein: CASSQETGQGTVGNQPQHF. This chain joins TRBV4-1 and TRBJ1-5; 9 bases are shared with TRBD1. V lost 0 bases to trimming and J lost 2 bases; unmatched junction nucleotides: 11. Germline V gives CDR1 MGHRA, CDR2 YSYEKL. There are 19 residues in the CDR3.